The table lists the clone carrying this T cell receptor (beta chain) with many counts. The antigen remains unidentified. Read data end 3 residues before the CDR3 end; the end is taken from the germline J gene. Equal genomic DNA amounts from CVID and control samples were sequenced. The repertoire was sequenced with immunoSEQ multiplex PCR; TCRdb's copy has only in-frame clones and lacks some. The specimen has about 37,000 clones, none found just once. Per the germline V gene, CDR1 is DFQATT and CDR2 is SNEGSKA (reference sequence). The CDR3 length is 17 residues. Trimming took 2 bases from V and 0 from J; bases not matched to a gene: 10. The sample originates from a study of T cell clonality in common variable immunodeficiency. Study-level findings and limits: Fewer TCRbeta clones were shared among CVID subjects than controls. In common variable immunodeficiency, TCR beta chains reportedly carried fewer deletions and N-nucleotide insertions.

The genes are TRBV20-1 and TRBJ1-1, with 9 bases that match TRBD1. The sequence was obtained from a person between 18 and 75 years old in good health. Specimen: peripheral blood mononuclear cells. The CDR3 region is CSARKDRGSPMNTEAFF. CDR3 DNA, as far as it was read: TGCAGTGCTAGAAAGGACAGGGGATCCCCCATGAACACTGAA.